This T cell receptor (beta chain) originates from a study of response to subunit inactivated influenza vaccine. TCRdb reprocessed the RT-PCR reads via MiXCR and lists one record per CDR3 protein. The data contain 860,000 or so distinct CDR3 sequences, less than 25% of them singletons. Study results and limitations: The authors put forward the suggestion that each seasonal influenza vaccination may bring in only a limited number of new T cells.

A note on this clonotype: Its matching antigen is unknown.

There are 15 residues in the CDR3. V lost 0 bases, J lost 9 bases, and 6 bases stayed unmatched. Germline CDR1 and CDR2: SGHRS and YFSETQ. This chain joins TRBV5-1 and TRBJ1-6; 7 bases line up with TRBD1. Source: PBMCs from blood, taken less than 6 days after vaccination. The receptor was derived from a man aged 50 to 59 who received an inactivated influenza vaccine. CDR3 nucleotides: TGCGCCAGCAGCTTGGAGGGGACAGCGACTTCACCCCTCCACTTT. Amino acid sequence: CASSLEGTATSPLHF.